This entry features one T cell receptor beta chain sequence. Its antigen remains unidentified. This sample was taken from a study of cytomegalovirus exposure and HLA in healthy donors. About the research overall: Out of about 190 million T cells, an earlier analysis found around 110 million unique TCR beta sequences in total. Regarding the study as a whole: A later analysis linked a missense variant in DCLRE1C to the trimming of TCR beta V and J genes.

The PCR used 60 Vbeta and 13 Jbeta primers. Here immunoSEQ multiplex PCR was the method, and the copy in TCRdb shows in-frame clones only, minus some. The profile shows more than 60,000 clones, approximately 82% of them singletons. Trimming removed 5 bases from V and 2 bases from J; junction bases left unmatched: 11. The CDR3 is made up of 16 amino acids. Germline V lookup: CDR1 SGHTA, CDR2 FQGNSA. Input material: PBMCs. The chain employs TRBV7-2 and TRBJ1-2, with TRBD1 matching over 7 bases. This clonotype was sampled from a man between 65 and 80 years old in good health and CMV-seropositive. For the CDR3, the DNA is TGTGCCAGCAGCCCCTTCTCCGACAGGGTAAACTATGGCTACACCTTC. Its translation is CASSPFSDRVNYGYTF.